Presented here are 27 T cell receptor beta chains from one specimen sequenced in a study of blood T cell repertoires in COVID-19. The method was immunoSEQ multiplex PCR; TCRdb's version includes in-frame clones alone and lacks a portion of them. Among more than 15,000 clones listed, approximately 78% were seen once. Specimen: peripheral blood. The receptors come from a man older than 75 with active or convalescent COVID-19.

The rearrangement links TRBV5-1 to TRBJ2-1; D is perhaps TRBD2 (5 bases). From germline, CDR1 is SGHRS and CDR2 YFSETQ. The V gene lost 7 bases and the J gene lost 3 bases, with 20 bases spanning the gap. CDR3 length: 16 residues. The CDR3 region has the DNA TGCGCCAGCTACCCGGGGATGTGGACGGACTACAATGAGCAGTTCTTC. It is translated as CASYPGMWTDYNEQFF.

The chain is built from TRBV18 and TRBJ1-2; the D gene is possibly TRBD1 (6 bases). Deletions cut 0 bases from V and 7 bases from J, with 12 bases between. Germline V gives CDR1 KGHSH, CDR2 LQKENI. This CDR3 has 14 amino acids. CDR3: CASSPPNRAGGYTF. The DNA of the CDR3 is TGTGCCAGCTCACCACCCAACAGGGCAGGTGGCTACACCTTC.

This chain joins TRBV3-1 (or the pseudogene TRBV3-2) and TRBJ2-1, with 10 bases matching TRBD2. Germline values: CDR1 LGHDT, CDR2 YNNKEL (reference sequence). V was pared by 2 bases and J by 8 bases, with 12 bases of the junction left unmatched. The length of the CDR3 is 17 residues. The CDR3 DNA reads as TGTGCCAGCAGCCAAATCGAACGGAGCGGGGGGGCCCATGAGCAGTTCTTC. Translated: CASSQIERSGGAHEQFF.

This sequence joins TRBV3-1 (or the pseudogene TRBV3-2) and TRBJ2-3; 11 positions agree with TRBD1. Germline lookup yields CDR1 LGHDT and CDR2 YNNKEL (reference sequence). The CDR3 is made up of 16 amino acids. J was trimmed by 3 bases and V by 2 bases; bases with no gene match: 4. The CDR3 reads CASSQRRDRGTDTQYF. As DNA, the CDR3 is TGTGCCAGCAGCCAAAGAAGGGACAGGGGGACAGATACGCAGTATTTT.

This chain's CDR3 is CASSQDLGAIGELFF. CDR3 DNA sequence: TGTGCCAGCAGCCAAGATTTAGGGGCGATCGGGGAGCTGTTTTTT. The chain carries TRBV3-1 (or the pseudogene TRBV3-2) and TRBJ2-2; perhaps TRBD1 as D (5 bases). Trimming shortened V by 0 bases and J by 7 bases, and 12 bases separated the two germline ends. Per the germline V gene, CDR1 is LGHDT and CDR2 is YNNKEL (reference sequence). There are 15 residues in the CDR3.

This clone was observed a few times. The V gene is TRBV3-1 (or the pseudogene TRBV3-2), the J gene TRBJ2-7; D is ambiguous. Trimming shortened V by 0 bases and J by 4 bases, and 13 bases separated the two germline ends. There are 15 residues in the CDR3. The germline CDR1 and CDR2 sequences are LGHDT and YNNKEL (reference sequence). CDR3 DNA sequence: TGTGCCAGCAGCCAAGATGGAGTATCCGGTTACGAGCAGTACTTC. Translated, it gives CASSQDGVSGYEQYF.

The chain has TRBV9 and TRBJ1-4; 10 positions match TRBD1. Per germline, CDR1 SGDLS and CDR2 YYNGEE. Losses at the gene ends were 0 bases for V and 13 bases for J; bases not matched to a gene: 6. The CDR3 has 14 amino acids. The CDR3: CASSVGEGQGSLFF. The CDR3 bases are TGTGCCAGCAGCGTAGGAGAGGGACAGGGGTCACTGTTTTTT.

The V gene is TRBV21-1, the J gene TRBJ1-6; TRBD1, the table's D call, was not compared with the DNA. TRBV21-1 is marked as a pseudogene. There are 14 residues in the CDR3. CDR3 DNA sequence: TGTGCCAGCAGCGAGGACAGGGAGTGCTCACCCCTCCACTTT. Translating it yields CASSEDRECSPLHF.

A note on this clone: The junction departs from germline at one end; a sequencing error may be responsible. The chain combines TRBV7-7 with TRBJ1-5; possible D gene TRBD1, 6 bases. The V gene's germline CDR1 is SSHAT and CDR2 FNYEAQ (reference sequence). This CDR3 spans 14 amino acids. The DNA for the CDR3 is TGTGCTAGCAGTCGACAGGCGTACAATCAGCCCCAGCATTTT. It codes for CASSRQAYNQPQHF.

The V and J genes are TRBV5-4 and TRBJ2-7; 12 nucleotides match TRBD1. After removal of 4 bases from V and 6 bases from J, the junction contained 8 bases not matched to a gene. Per germline, CDR1 SGHNT and CDR2 YYREEE (reference sequence). The CDR3 runs 15 residues. The DNA of the CDR3 is TGTGCCAGCAGCCTTCAGGGACAGGGGGCCGGCGAGCAGTACTTC. Amino acid sequence: CASSLQGQGAGEQYF. Full variable domain (missing parts from reference TRBV5-4 and TRBJ2-7): ETGVTQSPTHLIKTRGQQVTLRCSSQSGHNTVSWYQQALGQGPQFIFQYYREEENGRGNFPPRFSGLQFPNYSSELNVNALELDDSALYLCASSLQGQGAGEQYFGPGTRLTVT.

This clone was seen a few times. The chain recombines TRBV7-3 with TRBJ2-7, with D perhaps TRBD1 (7 bases). The CDR3 runs to 16 residues. V lost 5 bases and J lost 3, with 20 bases in between. From germline, CDR1 is SGHTA and CDR2 FQGTGA. The CDR3 DNA is TGTGCCAGCAGCCCCCAAGGTGGAGGGGGCATCTACGAGCAGTACTTC. Its protein is CASSPQGGGGIYEQYF.

The chain couples TRBV5-1 to TRBJ2-1; 9 nucleotides line up with TRBD2. V lost 0 bases, J lost 9 bases, and 10 bases stayed unmatched. This CDR3 contains 16 residues. Per germline, CDR1 SGHRS and CDR2 YFSETQ. Here the CDR3 reads CASSLGPSGEGSEQFF. CDR3 nucleotides: TGCGCCAGCAGCTTGGGCCCTAGCGGGGAGGGAAGTGAGCAGTTCTTC.

This clone was recorded once. The rearrangement joins TRBV13 to TRBJ1-4; 11 positions match TRBD1. From germline, CDR1 is PRHDT and CDR2 FYEKMQ (reference sequence). There are 16 residues in the CDR3. Trimming removed 5 bases from V and 7 bases from J; junction bases left unmatched: 9. CDR3 in DNA: TGTGCCAGCAGCCATCGAGGGACAGGGGGTCTTGAAAAACTGTTTTTT. This translates into CASSHRGTGGLEKLFF.

This clone has only a few counts. The V and J genes are TRBV27 and TRBJ2-7, with a weak D call TRBD1 (5 bases). Germline-derived CDR1 and CDR2 are MNHEY and SMNVEV (reference sequence). The CDR3 loop spans 14 amino acids. V was pared by 4 bases and J by 1 base, with 11 bases between. The CDR3 loop is CASSYYRSSYEQYF. The CDR3 region has the DNA TGTGCCAGCAGTTACTACAGGAGTTCCTACGAGCAGTACTTC.

This clone is a singleton in its sample. The chain carries TRBV6-5 and TRBJ1-6; D is unclear. V lost 7 bases and J 12 bases, leaving 13 bases between the germline ends. The CDR3 sequence is 12 residues long. Germline V lookup: CDR1 MNHEY, CDR2 SVGAGI. The CDR3 region is CASTDFSEPLHF. The CDR3 DNA reads TGTGCCAGCACCGACTTCTCGGAACCCCTCCACTTT.

This clone was observed a single time. This chain connects TRBV19 to TRBJ2-2, with TRBD2 as a possible D gene (6 bases). Per the germline V gene, CDR1 is LNHDA and CDR2 is SQIVND (reference sequence). There are 14 residues in the CDR3. V was pared by 1 base and J by 9 bases, with 12 bases between. In DNA form, the CDR3 reads TGTGCCAGTAGTATAGGCCCCGGGAGCTGGGAGCTGTTTTTT. Amino acids: CASSIGPGSWELFF.

This clone was seen only once. This sequence joins TRBV7-3 and TRBJ2-2; D is undetermined. Per the germline V gene, CDR1 is SGHTA and CDR2 is FQGTGA. V lost 2 bases, J lost 7 bases, and 5 bases lay in between. The CDR3 is 12 amino acids. CDR3 region: CASSLGRGELFF. The CDR3 DNA sequence: TGTGCCAGCAGCTTAGGCCGCGGGGAGCTGTTTTTT.

V usage is TRBV11-3 and J usage is TRBJ2-1; 10 nucleotides align to TRBD2. V shed 5 bases, J shed 2 bases, and the junction held 9 bases outside the gene matches. The CDR3 runs to 17 residues. CDR1 SGHNT and CDR2 YENEEA come from the germline V gene. CDR3 coding DNA: TGTGCCAGCAGCACCCACTCCCTAGCGGGGGCCTACAATGAGCAGTTCTTC. Translated, it gives CASSTHSLAGAYNEQFF.

The chain combines TRBV5-6 with TRBJ1-2; TRBD1 is a possible D gene (6 bases). Per the germline V gene, CDR1 is SGHDT and CDR2 is YYEEEE. The CDR3 has 15 residues. Trimming cost V 0 bases and J 5 bases, with 14 bases left between them. The CDR3 coding sequence is TGTGCCAGCAGCTTGGTGGGCAGGGGCGTGTATGGCTACACCTTC. It yields the protein CASSLVGRGVYGYTF.

The chain couples TRBV12-3 or TRBV12-4 to TRBJ1-2; D unclear. This CDR3 region has 13 residues. Trimming took 3 bases from V and 3 from J, leaving 8 bases between them. The DNA for the CDR3 is TGTGCCAGCAGTTTGATGGGAGACTATGGCTACACCTTC. The encoded protein is CASSLMGDYGYTF.

This clone was detected a few times. V and J are TRBV13 and TRBJ2-2; D is possibly TRBD2 (6 bases). V lost 5 bases, J lost 0 bases, and 10 bases lay in between. Germline loops: CDR1 PRHDT, CDR2 FYEKMQ (reference sequence). The CDR3 spans 15 residues. This CDR3 reads CASSPRRANTGELFF. In nucleotides, the CDR3 is TGTGCCAGCAGCCCGCGGAGGGCGAACACCGGGGAGCTGTTTTTT.

The chain recombines TRBV18 with TRBJ2-2; tentative D call: TRBD2 (5 bases). The ends were cut back, 3 bases at V and 1 base at J, with 9 bases in the middle. This CDR3 has 15 amino acids. Looked up from germline, CDR1 is KGHSH and CDR2 is LQKENI. The CDR3 is CASSPTTQNTGELFF. CDR3 coding DNA: TGTGCCAGCTCACCGACTACCCAGAACACCGGGGAGCTGTTTTTT.

The V and J genes are TRBV12-5 and TRBJ2-5; TRBD2 matches 10 bases. The CDR3 has 13 residues. Losses at the gene ends were 7 bases for V and 5 bases for J; bases not matched to a gene: 4. Germline V CDR1 and CDR2: LGHNT, FRNRAP. The CDR3 is CASALAGSETQYF. DNA of the CDR3: TGTGCTAGTGCACTAGCGGGGTCGGAGACCCAGTACTTC.

The V gene is TRBV7-8, the J gene TRBJ1-6; the D is unclear. In germline, CDR1 is SGHVS, CDR2 FQNEAQ. The CDR3 contains 14 residues. V was pared by 0 bases and J by 9 bases, with 9 bases between. CDR3 loop: CASSLAPEGSPLHF. CDR3 nucleotide sequence: TGTGCCAGCAGCTTAGCGCCTGAGGGTTCACCCCTCCACTTT.

J is TRBJ2-1 and V is TRBV7-3; 10 bases are shared with TRBD2. This CDR3 region has 15 residues. Germline trimming cut 5 bases from V and 4 bases from J; bases unmatched to any gene: 5. The germline V gene has CDR1 SGHTA and CDR2 FQGTGA. The CDR3 here is CASSKGTSVYNEQFF. The CDR3 nucleotides are TGTGCCAGCAGCAAGGGGACTAGCGTATACAATGAGCAGTTCTTC.

V usage is TRBV12-3 or TRBV12-4 and J usage is TRBJ2-1; weak D call: TRBD1 (5 bases). The CDR3 runs 12 residues. The V gene lost 6 bases and the J gene lost 4 bases, with 7 bases spanning the gap. The CDR3 is CASRAGYNEQFF. CDR3 bases: TGTGCCAGCAGGGCAGGGTACAATGAGCAGTTCTTC.

The V and J genes are TRBV19 and TRBJ1-6, with a possible D match to TRBD1 (5 bases). The V gene's germline CDR1 is LNHDA and CDR2 SQIVND (reference sequence). V lost 5 bases, J lost 8 bases, and 16 bases lay in between. The length of the CDR3 is 15 residues. The chain's CDR3 is CASSAFQGRDSPLHF. CDR3 in DNA: TGTGCCAGTAGTGCTTTTCAGGGTAGGGATTCACCCCTCCACTTT.